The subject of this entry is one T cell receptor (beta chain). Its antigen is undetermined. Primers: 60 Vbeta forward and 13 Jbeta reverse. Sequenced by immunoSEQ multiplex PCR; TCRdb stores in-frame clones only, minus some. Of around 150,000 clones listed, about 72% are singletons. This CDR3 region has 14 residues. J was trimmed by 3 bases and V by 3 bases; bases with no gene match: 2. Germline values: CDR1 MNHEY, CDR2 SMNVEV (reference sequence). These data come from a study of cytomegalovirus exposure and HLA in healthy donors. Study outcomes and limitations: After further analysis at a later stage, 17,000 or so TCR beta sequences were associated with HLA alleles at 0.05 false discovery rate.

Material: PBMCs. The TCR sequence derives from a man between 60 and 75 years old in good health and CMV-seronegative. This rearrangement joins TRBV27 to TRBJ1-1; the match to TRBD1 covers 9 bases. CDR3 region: CASSFDRGDTEAFF. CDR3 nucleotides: TGTGCCAGCAGTTTCGACAGGGGGGACACTGAAGCTTTCTTT.